Presented here are 30 T cell receptor beta chains from one specimen sequenced in a study of blood T cell repertoires in COVID-19. Sequencing used immunoSEQ multiplex PCR; TCRdb keeps in-frame clones, though not all of them. The repertoire holds fewer than 250,000 clones, about 85% seen once, with 10% to 12% in the top ten. The material sequenced was PBMCs or T cells enriched from blood (not recorded which). Every receptor here comes from a man aged 30-40 years who had recovered from COVID-19.

The V call is TRBV29-1, the J call TRBJ2-3; D unclear. Germline assignment: CDR1 SQVTM and CDR2 ANQGSEA. The CDR3 extends over 11 amino acids. V was pared by 6 bases and J by 6 bases, with 10 bases between. The chain's CDR3 is CSVAPGDTQYF. CDR3 sequence (DNA): TGCAGCGTAGCGCCTGGGGATACGCAGTATTTT.

The J gene is TRBJ2-5, the V gene TRBV7-9; 7 positions match TRBD2. Per germline, CDR1 SEHNR and CDR2 FQNEAQ (reference sequence). The CDR3 is 14 amino acids. V trimming: 5 bases; J trimming: 14 bases; junction bases outside the gene matches: 17. CDR3 nucleotide sequence: TGTGCCAGCAGCCCCAGCCAGCCACCGGGACTACCTTACTTC. Its protein is CASSPSQPPGLPYF.

The gene calls are TRBV10-1 and TRBJ1-2, with 7 bases identical to TRBD1. Per the germline V gene, CDR1 is WNHNN and CDR2 is SYGVQD (reference sequence). CDR3 length: 16 residues. V trimming: 3 bases; J trimming: 4 bases; junction bases outside the gene matches: 11. As DNA, the CDR3 is TGCGCCAGCAGTGACGGTGGGACAGCCAACTTCTATGGCTACACCTTC. It encodes CASSDGGTANFYGYTF.

Only a few counts were recorded for this clone. The chain recombines TRBV19 with TRBJ2-7; a possible D gene is TRBD1 (5 bases). The CDR3 is 13 residues long. The V end was cut by 3 bases, the J end by 3 bases, with 9 bases between. Germline CDR1 reads LNHDA; CDR2 reads SQIVND (reference sequence). The CDR3 DNA follows: TGTGCCAGTAGTATCAGGGTGGGCTACGAGCAGTACTTC. This encodes CASSIRVGYEQYF.

The rearrangement uses TRBV12-3 or TRBV12-4 and TRBJ2-1, with TRBD1 identical over 9 bases. J was trimmed by 6 bases and V by 7 bases; bases with no gene match: 4. The CDR3 sequence is 13 residues long. CDR3 loop: CASNPTGGNEQFF. The CDR3 DNA reads TGTGCCAGCAACCCGACAGGGGGCAATGAGCAGTTCTTC.

This clone was seen repeatedly, ten times or more. The J gene is TRBJ1-6, the V gene TRBV2; 7 bases line up with TRBD1. CDR3 length: 15 amino acids. The V gene end was trimmed by 4 bases and the J gene end by 5 bases; junction bases not matched to a gene: 5. Looked up from germline, CDR1 is SNHLY and CDR2 is FYNNEI. The chain's CDR3 is CASSGTDRDNSPLHF. The CDR3 nucleotides are TGTGCCAGCAGTGGAACAGACAGGGATAATTCACCCCTCCACTTT.

The V gene is TRBV30, the J gene TRBJ2-1, with 7 positions matching TRBD1. The length of the CDR3 is 13 residues. Looked up from germline, CDR1 is GTSNPN and CDR2 is SVGIG (reference sequence). J lost 5 bases, V lost 4 bases, and 5 bases had no gene match. The CDR3 reads CAWTGQLNNEQFF. In DNA, the CDR3 is TGTGCCTGGACGGGACAGCTAAACAATGAGCAGTTCTTC.

Note on this clone: Other DNA sequences within the sample encode an identical CDR3. The chain is built from TRBV5-1 and TRBJ1-6; 9 nucleotides align to TRBD1. Germline trimming cut 4 bases from V and 8 bases from J; bases unmatched to any gene: 7. Germline CDR1 and CDR2: SGHRS and YFSETQ. The CDR3 has 15 amino acids. CDR3 coding DNA: TGCGCCAGCAGCCTGGCGGGACAGGGTTATTCACCCCTCCACTTT. This translates into CASSLAGQGYSPLHF. The entire variable domain, with the rest obtained from reference TRBV5-1 and TRBJ1-6, is as follows: KAGVTQTPRYLIKTRGQQVTLSCSPISGHRSVSWYQQTPGQGLQFLFEYFSETQRNKGNFPGRFSGRQFSNSRSEMNVSTLELGDSALYLCASSLAGQGYSPLHFGNGTRLTVT.

This sequence joins TRBV12-5 and TRBJ2-5, with TRBD1 matching over 11 bases. Per germline, CDR1 LGHNT and CDR2 FRNRAP. The CDR3 extends over 15 amino acids. Trimming at V came to 7 bases and at J to 6 bases, leaving 10 bases not matched to a gene. The DNA of the CDR3 is TGTGCTAGTGCAAGAGGGGGACAGGGGGTTCAGACCCAGTACTTC. This codes for CASARGGQGVQTQYF.

The chain employs TRBV20-1 and TRBJ2-3, with D unresolved. V lost 3 bases and J lost 4, with 5 bases in between. The CDR3 spans 11 residues. CDR1 and CDR2 (germline): DFQATT, SNEGSKA (reference sequence). The CDR3 sequence is CSARSADTQYF. Here the CDR3 DNA reads TGCAGTGCTAGGTCGGCAGATACGCAGTATTTT.

The chain links TRBV6-6 to TRBJ1-6; tentatively, D is TRBD1 (6 bases). Per germline, CDR1 MNHNY and CDR2 SVGAGI (reference sequence). The CDR3 is 16 residues long. Trimming removed 5 bases at V and 14 bases at J, with 25 bases between. CDR3 DNA: TGTGCCAGCAGTCCCCTGAACAGGGCCGGAGACTGGTCCCTCCACTTT. Amino acids: CASSPLNRAGDWSLHF.

V and J are TRBV18 and TRBJ1-5; 10 nucleotides line up with TRBD1. Germline V gene sequence: CDR1 KGHSH, CDR2 LQKENI. Trimming removed 6 bases from V and 5 bases from J; junction bases left unmatched: 7. The CDR3 is 15 residues long. This chain's CDR3 is CASSLPGQGHQPQHF. CDR3 DNA sequence: TGTGCCAGCTCGTTACCGGGACAGGGGCATCAGCCCCAGCATTTT.

The CDR3 nucleotides read TGCGCCAGCAGTGAGGACAGGGGCTATGGCTACACCTTC. It codes for CASSEDRGYGYTF. This chain links TRBV10-1 with TRBJ1-2; 8 bases fit TRBD1. V shed 2 bases, J shed 4 bases, and the junction held 0 bases outside the gene matches. CDR3 length: 13 amino acids. Germline V gene sequence: CDR1 WNHNN, CDR2 SYGVQD (reference sequence).

The chain links TRBV4-3 to TRBJ2-4; TRBD1 matches at 7 bases. This CDR3 has 15 residues. V shed 4 bases and J 4 bases; nucleotides not matched to a gene: 7. The germline V gene has CDR1 LGHNA and CDR2 YSLEER. As DNA, the CDR3 is TGCGCCAGCAGCCTAGAGACAGGGAGTAAAAACATTCAGTACTTC. Protein sequence: CASSLETGSKNIQYF.

The chain employs TRBV6-6 and TRBJ2-7; 8 bases agree with TRBD2. Germline V gene sequence: CDR1 MNHNY, CDR2 SVGAGI (reference sequence). Germline trimming cut 6 bases from V and 6 bases from J; bases unmatched to any gene: 10. The CDR3 is 14 amino acids. The CDR3 DNA sequence: TGTGCCAGCAGACCGGGACTAGAGTGGGGCGAGCAGTACTTC. Protein sequence: CASRPGLEWGEQYF.

The chain recombines TRBV6-1 with TRBJ1-2; the D gene is possibly TRBD1 (6 bases). Trimming removed 1 base at V and 4 bases at J, with 19 bases between. Germline V CDR1 and CDR2: MNHNS, SASEGT. This CDR3 is built from 17 residues. Written as DNA, the CDR3 is TGTGCCAGCAGTGAAGAGCCGACAGGTAGACCCACCTATGGCTACACCTTC. Its translation is CASSEEPTGRPTYGYTF.

The chain uses TRBV29-1 and TRBJ2-2, with 7 bases fitting TRBD1. CDR1 is SQVTM, CDR2 ANQGSEA, per germline. With V trimmed by 6 bases and J by 1 base, 8 bases remained unmatched. This CDR3 region has 15 residues. CDR3 region: CSVDPGTENTGELFF. DNA for the CDR3: TGCAGCGTGGATCCCGGGACAGAGAACACCGGGGAGCTGTTTTTT.

The V and J genes are TRBV5-1 and TRBJ2-7; 9 nucleotides line up with TRBD2. J gave up 5 bases and V 4 bases, and 13 bases lay outside the gene matches. This CDR3 has 16 amino acids. The germline V gene encodes CDR1 SGHRS and CDR2 YFSETQ. The CDR3 is CASSRVSGRGSDEQYF. In DNA, the CDR3 is TGCGCCAGCAGCAGGGTTAGCGGGAGAGGGTCAGACGAGCAGTACTTC.

This clone was seen many times. Other DNA sequences in the sample encode the same CDR3. The chain combines TRBV7-4 with TRBJ1-5; D perhaps matches TRBD1 (6 bases). The CDR3 has 17 residues. V gave up 5 bases and J gave up 1 base, with 18 bases separating them. The V gene's germline CDR1 is SGHVT and CDR2 SQSDAQ. In DNA, the CDR3 is TGTGCCAGCAGCGACGCATACGGGGGGGGCAGCAATCAGCCCCAGCATTTT. Its protein product is CASSDAYGGGSNQPQHF.

The V call is TRBV5-1, the J call TRBJ2-1; D perhaps matches TRBD2 (6 bases). CDR1 and CDR2 from the germline V gene are SGHRS and YFSETQ. The CDR3 length is 14 residues. Trimming removed 0 bases at V and 4 bases at J, with 8 bases between. The CDR3 spells CASSLGGEYNEQFF. CDR3 sequence (DNA): TGCGCCAGCAGCTTGGGCGGGGAATACAATGAGCAGTTCTTC.

The chain employs TRBV7-8 and TRBJ2-7; D perhaps matches TRBD2 (6 bases). Germline-derived CDR1 and CDR2 are SGHVS and FQNEAQ. Trimming stripped 4 bases from V and 5 bases from J, with 21 bases between. The CDR3 contains 16 residues. The CDR3 loop is CASSSNLFLGGNEQYF. In DNA form, the CDR3 reads TGTGCCAGCAGCTCCAACCTCTTCCTCGGGGGTAACGAGCAGTACTTC.

The chain has TRBV5-1 and TRBJ2-3; maybe TRBD2 (5 bases). Trimming took 0 bases from V and 0 from J, leaving 14 bases between them. This CDR3 region has 17 residues. CDR1 SGHRS and CDR2 YFSETQ come from the germline V gene. CDR3 loop: CASSLADYSSSTDTQYF. CDR3 nucleotides: TGCGCCAGCAGCTTGGCCGACTACAGCAGTAGCACAGATACGCAGTATTTT.

This chain connects TRBV10-3 to TRBJ2-7, with D perhaps matching TRBD2 (7 bases). The V and J ends lost 0 bases and 3 bases respectively, with 21 bases between them. There are 18 residues in the CDR3. Germline CDR1 ENHRY, CDR2 SYGVKD. Here the CDR3 reads CAISESRGGLHSGYEQYF. CDR3 DNA: TGTGCCATCAGTGAGTCTAGGGGGGGGTTGCACAGTGGCTACGAGCAGTACTTC.

The rearrangement joins TRBV30 to TRBJ2-3, with 7 positions matching TRBD1. Germline lookup yields CDR1 GTSNPN and CDR2 SVGIG (reference sequence). The V gene end was trimmed by 1 base and the J gene end by 0 bases; junction bases not matched to a gene: 7. The CDR3 sequence is 16 residues long. CDR3 region: CAWSAGTETSTDTQYF. CDR3 coding DNA: TGTGCCTGGAGTGCCGGGACAGAGACTAGCACAGATACGCAGTATTTT.

The CDR3, as DNA: TGCGCCAGCAGCCTGGGACTTTCTACGAATGAAAAACTGTTTTTT. It is translated as CASSLGLSTNEKLFF. The V gene is TRBV4-3, the J gene TRBJ1-4; tentatively, D is TRBD1 (5 bases). This CDR3 is 15 amino acids long. V was shortened by 4 bases and J by 5 bases, with 14 bases between the two germline ends. Germline V gene lookup returns CDR1 LGHNA and CDR2 YSLEER.

The chain combines TRBV7-2 with TRBJ1-2, with D perhaps TRBD1 (6 bases). The CDR3 is 15 residues long. CDR1 and CDR2 from the germline V gene are SGHTA and FQGNSA. Trimming pared 0 bases from V and 7 bases from J, leaving 15 bases between. The CDR3 DNA is TGTGCCAGCAGCTTAGCGGCGGGGGCGCAGATTGGCTACACCTTC. It yields the protein CASSLAAGAQIGYTF.

This clone has only a few counts. The DNA for the CDR3 is TGCGCCAGCAGAACTTCACAGACCCAGTACTTC. Translated, it gives CASRTSQTQYF. V and J are TRBV10-2 and TRBJ2-5; no clear D gene. CDR3 size: 11 residues. Germline loops: CDR1 WSHSY, CDR2 SAAADI. Trimming pared 6 bases from V and 6 bases from J, leaving 8 bases between.

The rearrangement links TRBV15 to TRBJ2-5, with D maybe TRBD1 (5 bases). From germline, CDR1 is LNHNV and CDR2 YYDKDF (reference sequence). There are 13 residues in the CDR3. Trimming cost V 0 bases and J 6 bases, with 8 bases left between them. The CDR3 is CATSRDDRQTQYF. In nucleotides, the CDR3 is TGTGCCACCAGCAGAGACGACAGACAGACCCAGTACTTC.

The CDR3 DNA reads as TGTGCCAGCAGTGAGGGCGGACAGGGGCTCGGATCAGCCCAGCCCCAGCATTTT. Translation: CASSEGGQGLGSAQPQHF. This rearrangement joins TRBV6-1 to TRBJ1-5; 9 bases fit TRBD1. With 3 bases clipped from V and 7 bases from J, the junction kept 16 bases outside the gene matches. Germline V lookup: CDR1 MNHNS, CDR2 SASEGT. The CDR3 loop spans 18 amino acids.

CDR3 DNA sequence: TGTGCCAGCTCACCACGACTAGCGACCGGGGAGCTGTTTTTT. Its protein is CASSPRLATGELFF. The V and J genes are TRBV18 and TRBJ2-2; 8 nucleotides line up with TRBD2. The CDR3 contains 14 residues. The germline V gene has CDR1 KGHSH and CDR2 LQKENI. The trim removed 1 base at V and 5 bases at J, leaving 0 bases unmatched.